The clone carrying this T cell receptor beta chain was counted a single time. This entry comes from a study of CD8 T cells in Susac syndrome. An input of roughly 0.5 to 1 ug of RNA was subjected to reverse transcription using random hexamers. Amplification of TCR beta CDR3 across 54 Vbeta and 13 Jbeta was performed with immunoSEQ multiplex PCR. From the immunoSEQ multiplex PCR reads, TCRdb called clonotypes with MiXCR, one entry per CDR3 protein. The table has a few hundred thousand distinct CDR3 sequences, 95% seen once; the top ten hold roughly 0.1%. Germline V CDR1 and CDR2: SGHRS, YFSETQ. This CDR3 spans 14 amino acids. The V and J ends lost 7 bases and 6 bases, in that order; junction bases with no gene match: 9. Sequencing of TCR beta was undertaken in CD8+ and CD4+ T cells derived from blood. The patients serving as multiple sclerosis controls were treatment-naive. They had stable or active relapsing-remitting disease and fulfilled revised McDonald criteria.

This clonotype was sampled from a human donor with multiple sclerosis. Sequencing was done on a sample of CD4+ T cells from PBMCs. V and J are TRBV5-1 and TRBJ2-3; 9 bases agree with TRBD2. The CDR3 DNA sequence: TGCGCCAGCGGTATAGCGGGAGTCACCGATACGCAGTATTTT. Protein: CASGIAGVTDTQYF.